The 7 T cell receptor beta chains below were found in one sample sequenced in a study of post-analysis software for immune sequencing data. The TCR beta cDNA libraries contained unique molecular identifiers. TCRdb redid the calling of the PCR reads with MiXCR, one entry per CDR3 protein. The sample shows about 820,000 distinct CDR3 sequences, around 53% of them seen only once. General study results and limits: About 5 TRBV segments occurring more often in patients than controls included TRBV5-6, TRBV5-1 and TRBV20-1.

No antigen is known for these receptors. Material for sequencing was blood. These receptors were collected from a girl aged 5-17 years with multiple sclerosis.

The chain links TRBV12-3 or TRBV12-4 to TRBJ2-4; tentatively, D is TRBD2 (6 bases). The CDR3 contains 13 residues. V lost 3 bases to trimming and J lost 13 bases, with 16 bases between them. The CDR3 DNA follows: TGTGCCAGCAGTTTGACTCCGACGGGGGAGCAGTACTTC. Translating it yields CASSLTPTGEQYF.

The chain joins TRBV12-5 to TRBJ2-1; 7 bases fit TRBD1. Germline CDR1 and CDR2: LGHNT and FRNRAP. The CDR3 loop spans 17 amino acids. Trimming took 5 bases from V and 2 from J; bases not matched to a gene: 12. The chain's CDR3 is CASGHTGVGPTYNEQFF. The CDR3 bases are TGTGCTAGTGGTCATACAGGGGTGGGACCTACCTACAATGAGCAGTTCTTC.

V gene TRBV20-1 combines with J gene TRBJ2-1, with 12 nucleotides matching TRBD2. Germline CDR1 and CDR2: DFQATT and SNEGSKA (reference sequence). The junction had 7 bases not matched to a gene; V was cut back by 0 bases and J by 4 bases. CDR3 length equals 17 residues. CDR3 sequence: CSARDILAGGFYNEQFF. Written as DNA, the CDR3 is TGCAGTGCTAGAGATATTCTAGCGGGGGGGTTTTACAATGAGCAGTTCTTC.

For this clonotype: The junction departs from germline at one end; a sequencing error may be responsible. J is TRBJ2-2 and V is TRBV12-3 or TRBV12-4; TRBD2 might be the D (5 bases). This CDR3 region has 12 residues. The CDR3: CASSFNTGERFF. The CDR3 nucleotides are TGTGCCAGCAGCTTTAACACCGGGGAGCGGTTTTTT.

The rearrangement uses TRBV28 and TRBJ2-1; tentatively, D is TRBD2 (6 bases). Between the trimmed V and J ends, which lost 7 bases and 8 bases, there was a span of 18 bases. The CDR3 covers 14 residues. The germline V gene has CDR1 MDHEN and CDR2 SYDVKM. The CDR3 coding sequence is TGTGCCAGCACTCCTGGTACGGGGGAGGATGAGCAGTTCTTC. Protein: CASTPGTGEDEQFF.

The chain links TRBV7-9 to TRBJ2-3; TRBD2 aligns across 7 bases. CDR1 is SEHNR, CDR2 FQNEAQ, per germline (reference sequence). This CDR3 region has 15 residues. With 5 bases clipped from V and 0 bases from J, the junction kept 5 bases outside the gene matches. The CDR3 coding sequence is TGTGCCAGCAGCCAGCGGGGACGGAGCACAGATACGCAGTATTTT. This codes for CASSQRGRSTDTQYF.

About this clonotype itself: Mismatch with germline at one junction end may stem from a read error. This chain connects TRBV5-5 to TRBJ1-2; the D gene is possibly TRBD1 (6 bases). The CDR3 totals 16 residues. Germline assignment: CDR1 SGHKS and CDR2 YYEKEE (reference sequence). CDR3 bases: TGTGCCAGCAGCCTCGATCTACTCATGGACAGCGGTGGCCACACCTTC. It specifies CASSLDLLMDSGGHTF.